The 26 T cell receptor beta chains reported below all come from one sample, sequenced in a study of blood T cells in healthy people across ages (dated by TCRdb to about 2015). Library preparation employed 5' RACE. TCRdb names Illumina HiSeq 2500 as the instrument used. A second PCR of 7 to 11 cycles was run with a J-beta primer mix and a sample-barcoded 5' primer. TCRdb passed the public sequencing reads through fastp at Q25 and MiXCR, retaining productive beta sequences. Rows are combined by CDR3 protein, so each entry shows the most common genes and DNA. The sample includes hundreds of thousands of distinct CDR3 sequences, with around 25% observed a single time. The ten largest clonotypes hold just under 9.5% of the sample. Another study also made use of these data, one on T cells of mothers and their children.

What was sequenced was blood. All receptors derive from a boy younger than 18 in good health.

DNA for the CDR3: TGTGCCAGCAGTACGAACCGGGACGTCTTCCAAGAGACCCAGTACTTC. Protein: CASSTNRDVFQETQYF. The J gene is TRBJ2-5, the V gene TRBV27; D might be TRBD1 or TRBD2, each matching 5 bases. The CDR3 loop spans 16 amino acids. V shed 5 bases and J shed 1 base, with 17 bases lying between them. CDR1 is MNHEY, CDR2 SMNVEV, per germline (reference sequence).

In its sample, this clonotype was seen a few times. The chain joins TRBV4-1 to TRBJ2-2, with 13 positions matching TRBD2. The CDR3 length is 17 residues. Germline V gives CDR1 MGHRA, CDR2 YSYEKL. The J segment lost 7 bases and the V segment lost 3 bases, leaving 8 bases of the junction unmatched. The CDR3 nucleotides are TGCGCCAGCAGCCAGGAAACTAGCGGGAGGGCCGGCGGGGAGCTGTTTTTT. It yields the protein CASSQETSGRAGGELFF.

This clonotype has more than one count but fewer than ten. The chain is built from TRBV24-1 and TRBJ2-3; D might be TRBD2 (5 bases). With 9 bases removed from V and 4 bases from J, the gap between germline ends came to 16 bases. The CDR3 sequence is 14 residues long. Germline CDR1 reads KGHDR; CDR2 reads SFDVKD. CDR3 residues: CATSDRGFADTQYF. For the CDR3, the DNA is TGTGCCACCTCAGACCGGGGTTTTGCAGATACGCAGTATTTT.

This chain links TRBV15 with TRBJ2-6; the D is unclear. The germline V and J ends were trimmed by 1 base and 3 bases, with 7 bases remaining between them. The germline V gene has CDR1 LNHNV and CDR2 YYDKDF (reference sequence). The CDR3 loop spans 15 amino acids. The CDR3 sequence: CATSRGAGGANVLTF. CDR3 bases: TGTGCCACCAGCAGAGGGGCAGGTGGGGCCAACGTCCTGACTTTC.

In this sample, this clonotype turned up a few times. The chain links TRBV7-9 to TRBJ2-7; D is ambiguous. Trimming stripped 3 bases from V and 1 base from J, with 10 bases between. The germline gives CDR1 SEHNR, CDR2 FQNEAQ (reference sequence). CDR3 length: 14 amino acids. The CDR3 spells CASSFGGISYEQYF. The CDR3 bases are TGTGCCAGCAGCTTCGGTGGGATTTCCTACGAGCAGTACTTC.

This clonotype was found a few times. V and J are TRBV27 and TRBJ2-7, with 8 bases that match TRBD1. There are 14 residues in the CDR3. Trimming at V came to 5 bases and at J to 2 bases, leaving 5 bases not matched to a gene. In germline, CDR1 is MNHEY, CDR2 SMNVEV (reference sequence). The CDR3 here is CASSAQGEAYEQYF. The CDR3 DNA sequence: TGTGCCAGCAGTGCACAGGGGGAGGCCTACGAGCAGTACTTC.

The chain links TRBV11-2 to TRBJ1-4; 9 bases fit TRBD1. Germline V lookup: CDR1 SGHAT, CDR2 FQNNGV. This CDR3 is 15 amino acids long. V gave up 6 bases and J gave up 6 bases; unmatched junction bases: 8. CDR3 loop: CASSVNRGQDEKLFF. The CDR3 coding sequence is TGTGCCAGCAGTGTGAACAGGGGGCAGGATGAAAAACTGTTTTTT.

In DNA form, the CDR3 reads TGTGCCATCAGTGAGTCTGAGGGACGCTCCTACAATGAGCAGTTCTTC. It is translated as CAISESEGRSYNEQFF. The chain links TRBV10-3 to TRBJ2-1; D may match TRBD1 or TRBD2 (5 bases each). Trimming left V 0 bases short and J 0 bases short, with 9 bases between. The CDR3 has 16 amino acids. CDR1 is ENHRY, CDR2 SYGVKD, per germline.

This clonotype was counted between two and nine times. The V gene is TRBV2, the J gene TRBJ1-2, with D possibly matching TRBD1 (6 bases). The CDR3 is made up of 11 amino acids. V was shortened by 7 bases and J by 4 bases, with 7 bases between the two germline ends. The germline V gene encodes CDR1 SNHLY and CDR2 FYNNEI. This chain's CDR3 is CASTDSYGYTF. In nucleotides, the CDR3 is TGTGCCAGCACGGACAGCTATGGCTACACCTTC.

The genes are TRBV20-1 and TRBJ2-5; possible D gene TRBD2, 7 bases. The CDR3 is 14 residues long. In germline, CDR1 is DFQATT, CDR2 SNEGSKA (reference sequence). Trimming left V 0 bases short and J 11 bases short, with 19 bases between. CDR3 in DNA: TGCAGTGCTAGAGATCTAGCGGAGGGGGAAGAGCAGTACTTC. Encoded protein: CSARDLAEGEEQYF.

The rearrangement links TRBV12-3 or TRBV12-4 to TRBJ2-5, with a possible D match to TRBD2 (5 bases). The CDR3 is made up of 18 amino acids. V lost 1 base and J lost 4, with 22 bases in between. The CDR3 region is CASSLGPWSSWRGETQYF. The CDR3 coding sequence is TGTGCCAGCAGTTTAGGACCCTGGTCTAGCTGGAGAGGAGAGACCCAGTACTTC.

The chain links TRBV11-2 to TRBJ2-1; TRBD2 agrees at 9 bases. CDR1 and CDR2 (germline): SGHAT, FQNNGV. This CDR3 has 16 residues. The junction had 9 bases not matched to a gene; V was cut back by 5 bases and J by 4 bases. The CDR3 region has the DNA TGTGCCAGCAGCCCCCTTTTAGCGGGAGAATACAATGAGCAGTTCTTC. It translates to CASSPLLAGEYNEQFF.

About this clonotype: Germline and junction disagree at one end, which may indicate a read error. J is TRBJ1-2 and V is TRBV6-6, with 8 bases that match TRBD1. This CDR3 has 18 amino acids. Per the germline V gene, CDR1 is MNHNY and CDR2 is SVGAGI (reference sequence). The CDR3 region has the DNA TGTGCCAGCAGTTACGGGACAGGTGATGATCGAGCTAACTATAGCTACACCTTC. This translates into CASSYGTGDDRANYSYTF.

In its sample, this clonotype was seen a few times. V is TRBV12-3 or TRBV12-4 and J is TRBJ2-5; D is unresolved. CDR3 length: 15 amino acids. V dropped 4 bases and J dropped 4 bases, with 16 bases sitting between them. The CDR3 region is CASSSTPNAGETQYF. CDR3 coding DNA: TGTGCCAGCAGTTCAACTCCCAACGCAGGAGAGACCCAGTACTTC.

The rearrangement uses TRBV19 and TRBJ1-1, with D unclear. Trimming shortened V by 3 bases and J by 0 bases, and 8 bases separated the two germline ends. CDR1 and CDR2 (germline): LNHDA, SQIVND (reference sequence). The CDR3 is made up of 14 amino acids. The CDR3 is CASSIYSMNTEAFF. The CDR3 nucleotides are TGTGCCAGTAGTATCTACTCTATGAACACTGAAGCTTTCTTT.

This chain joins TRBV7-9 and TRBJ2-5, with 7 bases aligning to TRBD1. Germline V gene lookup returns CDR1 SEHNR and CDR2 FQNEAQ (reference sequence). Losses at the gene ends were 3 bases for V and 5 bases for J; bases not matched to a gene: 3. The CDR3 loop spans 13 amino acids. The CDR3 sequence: CASSFADRETQYF. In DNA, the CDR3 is TGTGCCAGCAGCTTCGCGGACAGGGAGACCCAGTACTTC.

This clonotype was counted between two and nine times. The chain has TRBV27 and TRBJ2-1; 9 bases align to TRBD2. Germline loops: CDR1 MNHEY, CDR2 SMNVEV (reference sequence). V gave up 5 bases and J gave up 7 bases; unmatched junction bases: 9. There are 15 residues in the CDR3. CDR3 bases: TGTGCCAGCAGTCCTTTAGCGGGGGCCCTAAATGAGCAGTTCTTC. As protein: CASSPLAGALNEQFF.

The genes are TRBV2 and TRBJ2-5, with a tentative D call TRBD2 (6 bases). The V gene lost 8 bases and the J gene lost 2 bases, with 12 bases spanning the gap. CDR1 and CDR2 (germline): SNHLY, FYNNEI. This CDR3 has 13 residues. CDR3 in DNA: TGTGCCAGCCACGGAGGGATGCAAGAGACCCAGTACTTC. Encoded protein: CASHGGMQETQYF.

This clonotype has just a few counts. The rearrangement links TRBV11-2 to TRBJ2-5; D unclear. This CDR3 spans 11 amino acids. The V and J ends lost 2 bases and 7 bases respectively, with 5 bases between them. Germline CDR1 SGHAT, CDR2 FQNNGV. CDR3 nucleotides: TGTGCCAGCAGCTTAACCGGGACCCAGTACTTC. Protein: CASSLTGTQYF.

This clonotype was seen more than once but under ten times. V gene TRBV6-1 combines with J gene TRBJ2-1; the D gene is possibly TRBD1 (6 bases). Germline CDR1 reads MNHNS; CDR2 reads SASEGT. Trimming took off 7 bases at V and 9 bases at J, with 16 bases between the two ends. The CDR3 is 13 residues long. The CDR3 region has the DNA TGTGCCAGCATCCTCTTAGGACAGTCTGAGCAGTTCTTC. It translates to CASILLGQSEQFF.

This chain's CDR3 is CSYRGDYGYTF. DNA for the CDR3: TGCAGTTACAGGGGCGACTATGGCTACACCTTC. This chain connects TRBV29-1 to TRBJ1-2; 7 positions agree with TRBD1. The CDR3 spans 11 residues. The germline V gene encodes CDR1 SQVTM and CDR2 ANQGSEA.

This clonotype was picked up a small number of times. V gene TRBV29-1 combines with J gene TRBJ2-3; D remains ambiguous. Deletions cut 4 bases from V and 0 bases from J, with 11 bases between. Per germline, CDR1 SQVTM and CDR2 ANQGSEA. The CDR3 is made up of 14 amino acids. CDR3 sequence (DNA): TGCAGCGTTGTGAGCAGTTGGAGCACAGATACGCAGTATTTT. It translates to CSVVSSWSTDTQYF.

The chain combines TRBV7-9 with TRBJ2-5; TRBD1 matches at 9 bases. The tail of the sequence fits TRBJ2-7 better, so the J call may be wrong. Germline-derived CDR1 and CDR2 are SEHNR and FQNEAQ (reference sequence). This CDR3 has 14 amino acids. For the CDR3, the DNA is TGTGCCAGCAGCACCCGGGACAGGGAGGACGAGCAGTACTTC. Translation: CASSTRDREDEQYF.

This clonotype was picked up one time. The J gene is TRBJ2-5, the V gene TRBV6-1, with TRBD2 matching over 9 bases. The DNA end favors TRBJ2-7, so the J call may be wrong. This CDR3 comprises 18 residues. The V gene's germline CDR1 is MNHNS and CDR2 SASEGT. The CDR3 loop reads CASSSRRGLPSGTYEQYF. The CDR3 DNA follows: TGTGCCAGCAGCTCACGTAGGGGCCTGCCTAGCGGGACCTACGAGCAGTACTTC.

CDR3 residues: CASSRQGLNTEAFF. The DNA of the CDR3 is TGCGCCAGCAGTCGACAGGGATTGAACACTGAAGCTTTCTTT. The V gene is TRBV5-1, the J gene TRBJ1-1; 7 nucleotides agree with TRBD1. Trimming removed 5 bases from V and 0 bases from J; junction bases left unmatched: 4. Per the germline V gene, CDR1 is SGHRS and CDR2 is YFSETQ. The CDR3 covers 14 residues. Combining the CDR3 with reference TRBV5-1 and TRBJ1-1 gives the whole variable domain KAGVTQTPRYLIKTRGQQVTLSCSPISGHRSVSWYQQTPGQGLQFLFEYFSETQRNKGNFPGRFSGRQFSNSRSEMNVSTLELGDSALYLCASSRQGLNTEAFFGQGTRLTVV.

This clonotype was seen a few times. CDR3 in amino acids: CASRPGITTVETQYF. The CDR3 DNA follows: TGTGCCAGCAGGCCCGGGATTACGACTGTCGAGACCCAGTACTTC. V usage is TRBV6-2 or TRBV6-3 and J usage is TRBJ2-5; tentative D call: TRBD2 (5 bases). CDR1 is MNHEY, CDR2 SVGEGT, per germline. The CDR3 sequence is 15 residues long. V gave up 6 bases and J gave up 5 bases, with 19 bases separating them.